Listed below are T cell receptor beta chains from one sample, sequenced in a study of persistence of HIV-infected CD4 T cells. This table comes from immunoSEQ multiplex PCR, and its TCRdb copy is limited to in-frame clones, with some not included. The profile shows about 40,000 clones, about 84% of them singletons. Their antigens are not known. The specimen comprised CD4+ T cells sorted from PBMCs after 18-hour stimulation, sampled from a patient who received antiretroviral therapy. The receptors originated from an adult man with HIV who was CMV-seropositive. CDR3s include the opening cysteine and the closing phenylalanine or tryptophan. The D gene is left open where the match is weak.

>.|TRBJ2-7|TRBV15
TGTGCCACCAGCAGAGAAGGACGGGGCCGAGGCGAGCAGTACTTC
CATSREGRGRGEQYF
>.|TRBJ1-5|TRBV7-9
TGTGCCAGCAGCGGAGGTGGGGGCGTCAATCAGCCCCAGCATTTT
CASSGGGGVNQPQHF
>.|TRBJ1-1|TRBV5-1
TGCGCCAGCAGCCCTCGGATGAACACTGAAGCTTTCTTT
CASSPRMNTEAFF
>TRBD1|TRBJ1-5|TRBV30
TGTGCCTGGAGTGGACAACAGGGGACAGGGCAGCCCCAGCATTTT
CAWSGQQGTGQPQHF
>.|TRBJ2-1|TRBV29-1
TGCAGCGTTGGAGTGCGAGGGGATGAGCAGTTCTTC
CSVGVRGDEQFF
>TRBD1|TRBJ1-1|TRBV19
TGTGCCAGTAGTATAGCTTTCACAGGGGCTTCGGGGAAGACTGAAGCTTTCTTT
CASSIAFTGASGKTEAFF
>.|TRBJ2-1|TRBV4-2
TGTGCCAGCAGCCAAGGGACCGGGAACTCCTACAATGAGCAGTTCTTC
CASSQGTGNSYNEQFF
>TRBD1|TRBJ2-7|TRBV6-5
TGTGCCAGCACCCCGGGACAGGGGGCTATGGAGGAGCAGTACTTC
CASTPGQGAMEEQYF
>TRBD1|TRBJ1-1|TRBV2
TGTGCCAGCAGGGCGACAGGGGTGGGCACTGAAGCTTTCTTT
CASRATGVGTEAFF
>.|TRBJ1-2|TRBV6-1
TGTGCCAGCAGTGAAGGAGTCGGAGGGCACTATGGCTACACCTTC
CASSEGVGGHYGYTF
>.|TRBJ1-1|TRBV3-1/TRBV3-2
TGTGCCAGCAGCCAGGCAGCAAGAGCTTTCTTT
CASSQAARAFF
>.|TRBJ1-5|TRBV7-9
TGTGCCAGCTCCTTCGACCATCAGCCCCAGCATTTT
CASSFDHQPQHF
>.|TRBJ2-3|TRBV11-3
TGTGCCAGCAGCTTAAAGGGCCAGCGGGCCGATTTT
CASSLKGQRADF
>.|TRBJ1-1|TRBV24-1
TGTGCCACCAGTGATTTGGGGTTATGGAACACTGAAGCTTTCTTT
CATSDLGLWNTEAFF